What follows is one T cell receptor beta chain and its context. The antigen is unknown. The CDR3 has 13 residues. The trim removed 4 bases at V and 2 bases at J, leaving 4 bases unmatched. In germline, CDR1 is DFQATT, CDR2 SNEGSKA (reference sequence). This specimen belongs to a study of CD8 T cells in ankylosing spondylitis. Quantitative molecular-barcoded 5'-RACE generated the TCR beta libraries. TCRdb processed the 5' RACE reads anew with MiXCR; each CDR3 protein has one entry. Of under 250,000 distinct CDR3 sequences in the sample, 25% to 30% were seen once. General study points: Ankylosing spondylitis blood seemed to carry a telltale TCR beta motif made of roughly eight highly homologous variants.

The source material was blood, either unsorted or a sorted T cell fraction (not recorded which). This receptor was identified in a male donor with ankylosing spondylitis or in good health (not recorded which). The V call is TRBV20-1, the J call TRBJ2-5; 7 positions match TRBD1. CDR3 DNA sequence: TGCAGTGCTAAGCGACAGGGTCAAGAGACCCAGTACTTC. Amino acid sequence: CSAKRQGQETQYF.